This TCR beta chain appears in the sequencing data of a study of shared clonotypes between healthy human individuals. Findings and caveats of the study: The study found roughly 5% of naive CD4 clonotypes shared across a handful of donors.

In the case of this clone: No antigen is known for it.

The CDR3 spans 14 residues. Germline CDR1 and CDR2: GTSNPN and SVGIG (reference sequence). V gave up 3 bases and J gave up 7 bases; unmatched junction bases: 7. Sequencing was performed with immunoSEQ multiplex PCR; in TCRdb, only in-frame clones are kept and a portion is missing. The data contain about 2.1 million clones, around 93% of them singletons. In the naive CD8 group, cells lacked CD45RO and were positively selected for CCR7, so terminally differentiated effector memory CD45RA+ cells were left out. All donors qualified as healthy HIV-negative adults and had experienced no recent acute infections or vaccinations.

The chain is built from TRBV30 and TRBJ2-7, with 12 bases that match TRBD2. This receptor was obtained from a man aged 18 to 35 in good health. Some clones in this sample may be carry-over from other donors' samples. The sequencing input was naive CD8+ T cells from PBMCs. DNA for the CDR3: TGTGCCTGGAGGCTAGCGGGAGGGAACTCGGAGCAGTACTTC. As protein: CAWRLAGGNSEQYF.